The present entry profiles one T cell receptor (beta chain) with its context. The antigen it recognizes is unknown. No qualities accompany the bases; no much larger clone lies one base away. The data stem from a study of blood T cell repertoires in COVID-19 (TCRdb year 2020). Concerning the study at large: The collaborator samples originated in the United States, Italy and Spain and spanned the acute and convalescent phases of COVID-19. The prospective study material was composed of cDNA or gDNA derived from T cells, B-cell-depleted T cells, or PBMCs. Deeply sampled blood TCRbeta repertoires from subjects exposed to, actively infected with, or recovered from COVID-19 were included in the dataset. The repertoires were made available in a free public database intended to serve as a resource for research on the immune response to SARS-CoV-2. Samples came from the ongoing ImmuneRACE study (first 160 participants) plus 1,254 subjects from 6 global collaborators. Nearly every sample came with metadata listing a de-identified subject ID, COVID-19 status, age in years and sex. HLA class I and class II types, where available, came from metadata supplied by the sample provider rather than from assay-based typing.

On the study overall, not on this receptor specifically: How much clinical and demographic metadata was included differed by source and by participant, and the metadata was provided uncurated.

The immunoSEQ Assay, a bias-controlled multiplex PCR, was used to amplify TCRbeta CDR3 regions from genomic DNA. On the authors' methods: Nucleated cell counts per sample were estimated from amplification of reference gene primers within the assay. To quantify the absolute abundance of each unique TCRbeta CDR3 rearrangement, sequence reads were collapsed and filtered. Productive Simpson clonality was computed per sample as the square root of Simpson's diversity index over productive rearrangements. The immuneACCESS repertoire file appears here via TCRdb, limited to in-frame rearrangements. These files lack a portion of the clones; in checked studies, under half of the deficit traces to unresolved V genes, and the cause of the others is not known. V and J calls and clone size are those listed in that table; D and trimming were worked out from the DNA. The sample table contains over 110,000 clones; only one count was recorded for less than 80% of them. The ten biggest clones cover approximately 3.6% of the sample.

The collaborating institutions used their own protocols to collect whole blood in K2EDTA tubes. For TCRbeta analysis, collaborator samples were shipped as frozen whole blood, as isolated PBMCs, or as DNA extracted from either sample type. The CDR3 runs 18 residues from the cysteine to the phenylalanine. CDR3 DNA only is kept here, 54 bases in frame from base 1. Trimming leaves V shorter by 4 bases and J shorter by 0 bases, with the junction holding 14 bases beyond the gene matches. The germline V gene specifies MNHNS as CDR1 and SASEGT as CDR2. Material for sequencing was peripheral blood. The sequence came from a man between 60 and 70 years old with acute or convalescent COVID-19. The sequence is built from TRBV6-1 and TRBJ2-5, and TRBD2 matches 7 of the central bases. Here is the DNA: TGTGCCAGCAGTGCATTTGGGGGAGGGGCCATGTACCAAGAGACCCAGTACTTC. It is translated as CASSAFGGGAMYQETQYF.